This entry lists 10 T cell receptor beta chains sequenced from one sample in a study of control samples from healthy donors and cancer patients (TCRdb year 2020). The receptor library was made with the immunoSEQ multiplex PCR assay. TCRdb obtained this table from immuneACCESS and retained in-frame rearrangements with V and J assigned. These tables miss some clones; where compared with another copy, unresolved V genes account for less than half of the shortfall, and the remainder is unexplained. The sample table records 29,000 or so clones; nearly 90% of these occur just once. The ten most abundant clones make up about 3.7% of the sample. What was sequenced was formalin-fixed, paraffin-embedded tissue. Receptors were obtained from a female donor with melanoma.

This clone was counted only a few times. V gene TRBV13 combines with J gene TRBJ1-5, with a possible D match to TRBD1 (5 bases). V was pared by 0 bases and J by 4 bases, with 10 bases between. In germline, CDR1 is PRHDT, CDR2 FYEKMQ (reference sequence). The CDR3 is 15 residues long. CDR3 nucleotides: TGTGCCAGCAGCTTAGGCGGGGCAGGGAATCAGCCCCAGCATTTT. It encodes CASSLGGAGNQPQHF.

This clone was recorded only once. The chain combines TRBV30 with TRBJ1-2; D is undetermined. Germline V lookup: CDR1 GTSNPN, CDR2 SVGIG (reference sequence). The CDR3 totals 13 residues. With 0 bases removed from V and 0 bases from J, the gap between germline ends came to 5 bases. The CDR3 reads CAWSVEANYGYTF. Written as DNA, the CDR3 is TGTGCCTGGAGTGTAGAAGCTAACTATGGCTACACCTTC.

V usage is TRBV29-1 and J usage is TRBJ2-3, with D possibly TRBD2 on 6 matching bases. V lost 4 bases and J 3 bases, leaving 11 bases between the germline ends. The CDR3 runs 13 residues. Germline CDR1 and CDR2: SQVTM and ANQGSEA. CDR3 protein: CSVAGGRTDTQYF. The CDR3 region has the DNA TGCAGCGTTGCCGGGGGTCGGACAGATACGCAGTATTTT.

The genes are TRBV2 and TRBJ2-7; 8 bases align to TRBD2. Per germline, CDR1 SNHLY and CDR2 FYNNEI. Trimming took 4 bases from V and 4 from J; bases not matched to a gene: 6. The CDR3 covers 14 residues. The CDR3 coding sequence is TGTGCCAGCAGTGCCCCTTCGGGAGGGTACGAGCAGTACTTC. Amino acid sequence: CASSAPSGGYEQYF. The full variable domain, with the rest looked up from reference TRBV2 and TRBJ2-7, is EPEVTQTPSHQVTQMGQEVILRCVPISNHLYFYWYRQILGQKVEFLVSFYNNEISEKSEIFDDQFSVERPDGSNFTLKIRSTKLEDSAMYFCASSAPSGGYEQYFGPGTRLTVT.

The chain couples TRBV9 to TRBJ2-3; 13 nucleotides agree with TRBD2. The length of the CDR3 is 16 residues. Germline trimming cut 4 bases from V and 4 bases from J; bases unmatched to any gene: 6. From germline, CDR1 is SGDLS and CDR2 YYNGEE. DNA for the CDR3: TGTGCCAGCAGCAAAAGGACTAGCGGGAGCCCAGATACGCAGTATTTT. This gives the protein CASSKRTSGSPDTQYF.

V and J are TRBV6-5 and TRBJ2-7, with D perhaps matching TRBD1 or TRBD2 (5 bases each). Trimming removed 2 bases from V and 0 bases from J, with 8 bases in between. From germline, CDR1 is MNHEY and CDR2 SVGAGI. This CDR3 has 14 amino acids. The CDR3 reads CASSYRDGSYEQYF. The CDR3, as DNA: TGTGCCAGCAGTTACAGGGACGGCTCCTACGAGCAGTACTTC.

This clone was counted a single time. The chain uses TRBV7-2 and TRBJ2-1; D gene uncertain. The CDR3 sequence is 14 residues long. Germline assignment: CDR1 SGHTA and CDR2 FQGNSA. The V and J ends lost 1 base and 11 bases respectively, with 15 bases between them. The CDR3 DNA reads TGTGCCAGCAGCTTAGATAGCAACGGGTATCAGCAGTTCTTC. Encoded protein: CASSLDSNGYQQFF.

The chain combines TRBV7-8 with TRBJ2-5, with D maybe TRBD2 (7 bases). The CDR3 extends over 16 amino acids. The germline gives CDR1 SGHVS, CDR2 FQNEAQ. Deletions cut 0 bases from V and 4 bases from J, with 15 bases between. CDR3 sequence reads: CASSLARGAPPETQYF. In DNA, the CDR3 is TGTGCCAGCAGCTTAGCCCGGGGGGCTCCCCCAGAGACCCAGTACTTC. Full variable domain (rest looked up from reference TRBV7-8 and TRBJ2-5): GAGVSQSPRYKVAKRGQDVALRCDPISGHVSLFWYQQALGQGPEFLTYFQNEAQLDKSGLPSDRFFAERPEGSVSTLKIQRTQQEDSAVYLCASSLARGAPPETQYFGPGTRLLVL.

This rearrangement joins TRBV7-2 to TRBJ2-7; perhaps TRBD2 as D (5 bases). CDR3 length equals 12 residues. V was clipped by 5 bases and J by 4 bases, with 9 bases between them. CDR1 is SGHTA, CDR2 FQGNSA, per germline. The CDR3: CASSAEGYEQYF. The DNA for the CDR3 is TGTGCCAGCAGCGCAGAGGGTTACGAGCAGTACTTC.

This sequence joins TRBV5-1 and TRBJ1-1; a possible D gene is TRBD1 (5 bases). V was cut by 3 bases and J by 0 bases, with 15 bases left in between. This CDR3 comprises 16 residues. Germline V gives CDR1 SGHRS, CDR2 YFSETQ. For the CDR3, the DNA is TGCGCCAGCAGCTGGAGAGTTGGGGGGTTGAACACTGAAGCTTTCTTT. It specifies CASSWRVGGLNTEAFF.